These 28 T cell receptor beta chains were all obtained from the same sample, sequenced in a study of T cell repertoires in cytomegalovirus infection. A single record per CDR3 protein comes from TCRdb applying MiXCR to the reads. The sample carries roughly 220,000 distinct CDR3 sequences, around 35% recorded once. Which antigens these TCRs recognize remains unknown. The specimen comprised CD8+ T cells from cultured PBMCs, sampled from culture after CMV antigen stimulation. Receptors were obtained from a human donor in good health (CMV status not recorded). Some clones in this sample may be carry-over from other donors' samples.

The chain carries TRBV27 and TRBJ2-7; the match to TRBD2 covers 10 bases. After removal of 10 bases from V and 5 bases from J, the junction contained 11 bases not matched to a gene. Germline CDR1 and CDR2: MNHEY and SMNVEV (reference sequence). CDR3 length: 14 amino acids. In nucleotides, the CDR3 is TGTGCCACCAAGACCGGGACTAGCGTTGACGAGCAGTACTTC. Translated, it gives CATKTGTSVDEQYF.

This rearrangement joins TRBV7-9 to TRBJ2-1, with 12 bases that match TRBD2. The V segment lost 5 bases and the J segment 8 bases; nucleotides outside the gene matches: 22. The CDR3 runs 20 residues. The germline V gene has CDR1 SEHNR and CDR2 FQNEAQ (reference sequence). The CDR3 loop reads CASSSYTSGRPFSSGDEQFF. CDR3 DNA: TGTGCCAGCAGCAGCTATACTAGCGGGAGGCCCTTCTCGTCCGGGGATGAGCAGTTCTTC.

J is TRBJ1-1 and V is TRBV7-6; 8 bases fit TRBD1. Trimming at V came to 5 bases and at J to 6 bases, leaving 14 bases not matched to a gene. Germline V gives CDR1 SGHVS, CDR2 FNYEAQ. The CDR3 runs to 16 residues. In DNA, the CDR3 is TGTGCCAGCAGCGCCGCAGGGGGCCGGTTTGTCTCTGAAGCTTTCTTT. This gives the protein CASSAAGGRFVSEAFF.

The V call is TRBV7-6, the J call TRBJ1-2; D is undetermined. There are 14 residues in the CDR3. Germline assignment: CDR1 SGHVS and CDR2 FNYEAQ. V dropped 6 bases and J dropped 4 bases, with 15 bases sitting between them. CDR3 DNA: TGTGCCAGCAGTACCAGTGGCAGTGGCTATGGCTACACCTTC. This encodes CASSTSGSGYGYTF.

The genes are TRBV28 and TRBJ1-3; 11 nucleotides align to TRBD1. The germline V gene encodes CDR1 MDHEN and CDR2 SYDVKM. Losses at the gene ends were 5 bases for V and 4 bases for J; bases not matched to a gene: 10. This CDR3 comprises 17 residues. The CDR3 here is CASSPRTGGIGGNTIYF. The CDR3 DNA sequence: TGTGCCAGCAGTCCCCGGACAGGGGGCATCGGAGGAAACACCATATATTTT.

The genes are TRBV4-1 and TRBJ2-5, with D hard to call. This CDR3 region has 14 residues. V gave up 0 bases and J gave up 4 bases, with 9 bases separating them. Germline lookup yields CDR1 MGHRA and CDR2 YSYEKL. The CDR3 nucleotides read TGCGCCAGCAGCCAAGAGGACCTGAGAGAGACCCAGTACTTC. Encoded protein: CASSQEDLRETQYF.

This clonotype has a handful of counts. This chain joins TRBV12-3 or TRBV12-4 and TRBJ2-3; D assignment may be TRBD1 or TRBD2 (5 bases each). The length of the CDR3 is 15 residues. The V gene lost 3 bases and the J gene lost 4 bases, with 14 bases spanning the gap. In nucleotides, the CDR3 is TGTGCCAGCAGTTTGTTGGCCCAGGGACCAGATACGCAGTATTTT. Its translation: CASSLLAQGPDTQYF.

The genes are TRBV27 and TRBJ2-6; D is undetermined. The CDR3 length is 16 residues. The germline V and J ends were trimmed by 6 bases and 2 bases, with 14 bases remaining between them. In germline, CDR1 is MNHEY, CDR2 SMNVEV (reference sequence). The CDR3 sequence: CASSPMSATGANVLTF. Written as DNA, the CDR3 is TGTGCCAGCAGCCCGATGTCCGCCACTGGGGCCAACGTCCTGACTTTC.

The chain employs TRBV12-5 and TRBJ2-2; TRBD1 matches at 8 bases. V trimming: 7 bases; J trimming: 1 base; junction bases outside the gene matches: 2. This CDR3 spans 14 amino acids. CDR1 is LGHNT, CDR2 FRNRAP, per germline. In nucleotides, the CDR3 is TGTGCTAGTGCCGGGACAGGGAACACCGGGGAGCTGTTTTTT. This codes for CASAGTGNTGELFF.

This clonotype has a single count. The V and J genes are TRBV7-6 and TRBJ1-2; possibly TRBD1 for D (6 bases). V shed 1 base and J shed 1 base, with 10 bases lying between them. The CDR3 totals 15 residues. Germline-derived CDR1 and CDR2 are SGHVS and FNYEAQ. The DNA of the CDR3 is TGTGCCAGCAGCTTAGAAGGGGGATTTAACTATGGCTACACCTTC. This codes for CASSLEGGFNYGYTF.

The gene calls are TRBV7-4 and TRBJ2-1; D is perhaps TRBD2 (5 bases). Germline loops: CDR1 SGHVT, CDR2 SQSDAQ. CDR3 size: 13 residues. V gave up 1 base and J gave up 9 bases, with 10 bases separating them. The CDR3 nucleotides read TGTGCCAGCAGCTTAGGGACTCCCGTTGAGCAGTTCTTC. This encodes CASSLGTPVEQFF.

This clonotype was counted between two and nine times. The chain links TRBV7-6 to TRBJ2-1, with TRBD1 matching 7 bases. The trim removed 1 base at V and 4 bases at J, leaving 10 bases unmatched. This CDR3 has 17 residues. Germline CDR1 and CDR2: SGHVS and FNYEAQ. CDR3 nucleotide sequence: TGTGCCAGCAGCTTAGAGGACAGGTACCAAGATTACAATGAGCAGTTCTTC. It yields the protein CASSLEDRYQDYNEQFF.

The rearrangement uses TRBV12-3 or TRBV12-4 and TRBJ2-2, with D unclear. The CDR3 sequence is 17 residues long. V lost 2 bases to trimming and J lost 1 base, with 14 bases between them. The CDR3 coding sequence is TGTGCCAGCAGTTTAACCCCTGGAACAGTGAACACCGGGGAGCTGTTTTTT. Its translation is CASSLTPGTVNTGELFF.

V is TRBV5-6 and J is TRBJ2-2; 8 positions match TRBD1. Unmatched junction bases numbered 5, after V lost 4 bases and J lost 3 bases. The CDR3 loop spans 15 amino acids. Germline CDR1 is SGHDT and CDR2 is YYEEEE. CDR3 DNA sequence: TGTGCCAGCAGCCAGGGACAGGTGGACACCGGGGAGCTGTTTTTT. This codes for CASSQGQVDTGELFF.

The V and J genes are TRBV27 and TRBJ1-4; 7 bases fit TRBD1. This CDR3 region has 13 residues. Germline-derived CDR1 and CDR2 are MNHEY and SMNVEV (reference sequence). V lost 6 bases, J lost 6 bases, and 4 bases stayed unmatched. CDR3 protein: CASRSGGDEKLFF. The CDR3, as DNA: TGTGCCAGCAGGTCAGGGGGTGATGAAAAACTGTTTTTT.

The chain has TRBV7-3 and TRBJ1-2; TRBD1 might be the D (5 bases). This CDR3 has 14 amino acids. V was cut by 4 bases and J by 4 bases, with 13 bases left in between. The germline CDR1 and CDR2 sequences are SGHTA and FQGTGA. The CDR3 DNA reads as TGTGCCAGCAGCTCCGGGACGGGCGGCTATGGCTACACCTTC. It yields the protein CASSSGTGGYGYTF. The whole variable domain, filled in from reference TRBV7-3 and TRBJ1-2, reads GAGVSQTPSNKVTEKGKYVELRCDPISGHTALYWYRQSLGQGPEFLIYFQGTGAADDSGLPNDRFFAVRPEGSVSTLKIQRTERGDSAVYLCASSSGTGGYGYTFGSGTRLTVV.

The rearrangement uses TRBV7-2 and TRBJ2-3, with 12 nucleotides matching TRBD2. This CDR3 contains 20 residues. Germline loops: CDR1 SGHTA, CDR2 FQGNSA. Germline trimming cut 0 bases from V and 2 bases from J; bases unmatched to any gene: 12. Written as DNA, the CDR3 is TGTGCCAGCAGCTTAGCGCAACGGTGGAGGACTAGCGGGAACACAGATACGCAGTATTTT. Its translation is CASSLAQRWRTSGNTDTQYF.

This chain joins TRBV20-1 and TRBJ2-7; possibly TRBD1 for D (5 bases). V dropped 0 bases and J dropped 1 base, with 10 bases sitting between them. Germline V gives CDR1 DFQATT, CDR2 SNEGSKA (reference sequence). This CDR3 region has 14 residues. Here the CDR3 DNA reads TGCAGTGCTAGAGATCGCGACAGATCCTACGAGCAGTACTTC. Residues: CSARDRDRSYEQYF.

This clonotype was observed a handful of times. The CDR3 DNA reads as TGTGCCAGCATCGGACTAGCGGGGGAGACCCCCTACAATGAGCAGTTCTTC. Translation: CASIGLAGETPYNEQFF. The rearrangement joins TRBV2 to TRBJ2-1; 13 positions match TRBD2. CDR3 length equals 17 residues. J gave up 2 bases and V 7 bases, and 8 bases lay outside the gene matches. In germline, CDR1 is SNHLY, CDR2 FYNNEI.

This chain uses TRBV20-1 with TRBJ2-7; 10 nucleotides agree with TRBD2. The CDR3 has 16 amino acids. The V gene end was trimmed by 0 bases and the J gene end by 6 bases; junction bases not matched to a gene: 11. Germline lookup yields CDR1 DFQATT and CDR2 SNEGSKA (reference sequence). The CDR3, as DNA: TGCAGTGCTAGAGACTTGGGGGGACTAGCGCCCATCGAGCAGTACTTC. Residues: CSARDLGGLAPIEQYF.

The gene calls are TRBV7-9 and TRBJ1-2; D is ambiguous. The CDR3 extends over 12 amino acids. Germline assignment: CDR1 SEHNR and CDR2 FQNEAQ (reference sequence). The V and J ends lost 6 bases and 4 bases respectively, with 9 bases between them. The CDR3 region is CASREAVYGYTF. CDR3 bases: TGTGCCAGCAGAGAGGCAGTCTATGGCTACACCTTC.

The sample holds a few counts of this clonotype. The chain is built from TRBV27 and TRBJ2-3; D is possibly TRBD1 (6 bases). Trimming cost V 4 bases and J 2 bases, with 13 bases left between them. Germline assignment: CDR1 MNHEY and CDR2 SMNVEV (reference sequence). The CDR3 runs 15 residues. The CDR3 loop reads CASSSGQRLTDTQYF. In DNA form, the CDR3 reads TGTGCCAGCAGTTCCGGACAGCGACTCACAGATACGCAGTATTTT.

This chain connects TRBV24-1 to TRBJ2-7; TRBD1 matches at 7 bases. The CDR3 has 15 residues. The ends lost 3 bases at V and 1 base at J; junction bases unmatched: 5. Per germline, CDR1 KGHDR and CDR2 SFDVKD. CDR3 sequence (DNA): TGTGCCACCAGTGATCACCGGGACAGTTCCTACGAGCAGTACTTC. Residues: CATSDHRDSSYEQYF.

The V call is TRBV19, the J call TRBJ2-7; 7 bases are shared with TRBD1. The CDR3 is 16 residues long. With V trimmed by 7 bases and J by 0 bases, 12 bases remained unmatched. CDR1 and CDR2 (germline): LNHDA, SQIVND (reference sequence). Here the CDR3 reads CASTHRQGEGSYEQYF. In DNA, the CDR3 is TGTGCCAGTACTCATCGACAGGGAGAGGGCTCCTACGAGCAGTACTTC.

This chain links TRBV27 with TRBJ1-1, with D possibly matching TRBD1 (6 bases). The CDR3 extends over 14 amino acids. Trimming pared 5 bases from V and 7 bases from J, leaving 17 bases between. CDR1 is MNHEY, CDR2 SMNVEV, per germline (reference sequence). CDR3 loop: CASSTGHSLGEAFF. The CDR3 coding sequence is TGTGCCAGCAGTACGGGACACTCTCTCGGTGAAGCTTTCTTT.

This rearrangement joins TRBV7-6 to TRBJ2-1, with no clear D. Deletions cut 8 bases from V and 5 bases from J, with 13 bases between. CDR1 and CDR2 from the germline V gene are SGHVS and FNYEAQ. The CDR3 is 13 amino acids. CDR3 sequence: CASSSAANNEQFF. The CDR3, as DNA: TGTGCCAGCTCCTCCGCGGCCAACAATGAGCAGTTCTTC.

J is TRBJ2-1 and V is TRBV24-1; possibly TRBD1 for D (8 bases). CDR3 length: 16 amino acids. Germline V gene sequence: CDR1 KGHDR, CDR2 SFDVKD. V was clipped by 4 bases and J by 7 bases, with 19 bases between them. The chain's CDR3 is CATSDLGQGGVNEQFF. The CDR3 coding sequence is TGTGCCACCAGTGACCTTGGACAGGGAGGGGTGAATGAGCAGTTCTTC.

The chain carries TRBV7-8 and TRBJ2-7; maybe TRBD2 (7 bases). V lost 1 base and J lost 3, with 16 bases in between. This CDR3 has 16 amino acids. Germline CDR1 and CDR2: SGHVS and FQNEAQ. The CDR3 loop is CASSLGGGALLYEQYF. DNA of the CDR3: TGTGCCAGCAGCTTAGGGGGGGGGGCCCTCCTCTACGAGCAGTACTTC.